The clone carrying this T cell receptor beta chain appeared a single time. Its specificity is not known. Assay used: immunoSEQ multiplex PCR; TCRdb lists only in-frame clones, some missing. There are tens of thousands of clones in the sample; about four fifths occur only once, and 26% lies in the top ten. The record originates from a study of T cell responses to AZD1222 COVID-19 vaccine. Findings of the study overall: Compared with day 0, the breadth and depth of the Spike-specific TCR repertoire rose significantly after two doses of AZD1222. Only after the peak T cell response were repertoires sampled.

The CDR3 spans 11 residues. Trimming left V 4 bases short and J 6 bases short, with 9 bases between. Germline values: CDR1 SQVTM, CDR2 ANQGSEA. The chain recombines TRBV29-1 with TRBJ1-2; D is uncertain. The source is an adult who received the AZD1222 COVID-19 vaccine. Sequencing used peripheral blood, obtained 28 days after the second AZD1222 dose. This chain's CDR3 is CSVGSENGYTF. The DNA of the CDR3 is TGCAGCGTTGGTTCAGAAAATGGCTACACCTTC. The variable domain in full, completed from reference TRBV29-1 and TRBJ1-2, reads SAVISQKPSRDICQRGTSLTIQCQVDSQVTMMFWYRQQPGQSLTLIATANQGSEATYESGFVIDKFPISRPNLTFSTLTVSNMSPEDSSIYLCSVGSENGYTFGSGTRLTVV.